The 7 T cell receptor beta chains below come from one sample, sequenced in a study of blood T cell repertoires in COVID-19. Clones were sequenced by immunoSEQ multiplex PCR, and TCRdb holds only the in-frame ones, with some missing. The sample contains around 37,000 clones, about three quarters of which appear only once. The sample comprised peripheral blood. The receptors derive from a man aged 70 or older with COVID-19, enrolled during active disease.

V and J are TRBV12-3 or TRBV12-4 and TRBJ2-3, with TRBD1 as a possible D gene (6 bases). Trimming took off 2 bases at V and 7 bases at J, with 10 bases between the two ends. The length of the CDR3 is 13 residues. The CDR3, as DNA: TGTGCCAGCAGTTTAAAGAGGGGGAATACGCAGTATTTT. This gives the protein CASSLKRGNTQYF.

In this sample, this clone turned up once. The chain combines TRBV5-1 with TRBJ1-1; D is possibly TRBD1 (5 bases). Looked up from germline, CDR1 is SGHRS and CDR2 is YFSETQ. This CDR3 is 15 amino acids long. The V end was cut by 0 bases, the J end by 0 bases, with 9 bases between. The CDR3 reads CASSLVGLMNTEAFF. The CDR3 region has the DNA TGCGCCAGCAGCTTGGTGGGACTGATGAACACTGAAGCTTTCTTT.

There are a few counts of this clone. V usage is TRBV24-1 and J usage is TRBJ1-5; D is uncertain. V was clipped by 3 bases and J by 6 bases, with 5 bases between them. Looked up from germline, CDR1 is KGHDR and CDR2 is SFDVKD. This CDR3 contains 12 residues. This chain's CDR3 is CATSDGLQPQHF. For the CDR3, the DNA is TGTGCCACCAGTGATGGGCTTCAGCCCCAGCATTTT.

The rearrangement uses TRBV4-1 and TRBJ2-7; D might be TRBD1 (5 bases). Between the trimmed V and J ends, which lost 0 bases and 4 bases, there was a span of 13 bases. The CDR3 spans 15 residues. In germline, CDR1 is MGHRA, CDR2 YSYEKL. The CDR3 spells CASSQEDSWGYEQYF. The CDR3 region has the DNA TGCGCCAGCAGCCAAGAAGACAGTTGGGGATACGAGCAGTACTTC.

This chain uses TRBV10-3 with TRBJ2-1; D not resolved. The CDR3 sequence is 13 residues long. Germline CDR1 reads ENHRY; CDR2 reads SYGVKD. Trimming removed 10 bases from V and 2 bases from J, with 12 bases in between. The CDR3 reads CATQSAAYNEQFF. DNA of the CDR3: TGTGCCACCCAGAGCGCAGCCTACAATGAGCAGTTCTTC.

The chain links TRBV4-1 to TRBJ2-2; D ambiguous. Trimming removed 4 bases from V and 5 bases from J, with 11 bases in between. This CDR3 comprises 14 residues. Germline V CDR1 and CDR2: MGHRA, YSYEKL. CDR3 sequence (DNA): TGCGCCAGCAGCCCCCTCGTTACAACCGGGGAGCTGTTTTTT. As protein: CASSPLVTTGELFF.

V usage is TRBV10-2 and J usage is TRBJ1-4; the D is unclear. The CDR3 consists of 16 residues. The germline CDR1 and CDR2 sequences are WSHSY and SAAADI. V lost 4 bases, J lost 5 bases, and 17 bases lay in between. CDR3 sequence: CASSGLIASGNEKLFF. CDR3 nucleotides: TGCGCCAGCAGTGGGCTCATAGCAAGTGGGAATGAAAAACTGTTTTTT.